Listed below are T cell receptor beta chains from one sample, sequenced in a study of CD8 T cells in Susac syndrome. Each CDR3 protein is one row after TCRdb ran MiXCR on the immunoSEQ multiplex PCR reads. The sample has approximately 270,000 distinct CDR3 sequences, around 93% seen once. Sample: CD4+ T cells from PBMCs. These receptor sequences come from a human donor with multiple sclerosis. CDR3s include the opening cysteine and the closing phenylalanine or tryptophan. D genes are given only for firm matches. Clone size, where shown, is once, few, many, or a class for clones that have expanded.

J | V | D | size | CDR3 | DNA
TRBJ1-4 | TRBV4-1 | NA | once | CASSQPRGAREKLFF | TGCGCCAGCAGCCAACCCCGAGGGGCCCGAGAAAAACTGTTTTTT
TRBJ1-3 | TRBV29-1 | NA | NA | CSVGAGNGNTIYF | TGCAGCGTTGGGGCGGGGAACGGAAACACCATATATTTT
TRBJ2-1 | TRBV30 | NA | NA | CAWSISDGEQFF | TGTGCCTGGAGTATTAGTGACGGTGAGCAGTTCTTC
TRBJ2-1 | TRBV2 | NA | NA | CASSGPLGEQFF | TGTGCCAGCAGTGGACCCTTGGGTGAGCAGTTCTTC
TRBJ1-6 | TRBV18 | NA | NA | CASSPSGGGSPLHF | TGTGCCAGCTCACCATCTGGGGGAGGTTCACCCCTCCACTTT
TRBJ2-5 | TRBV3-1 | TRBD2 | NA | CASRDSPRGVQETQYF | TGTGCCAGCAGGGACTCCCCGCGGGGGGTACAAGAGACCCAGTACTTC
TRBJ1-1 | TRBV9 | NA | NA | CASSARDRDGTEAFF | TGTGCCAGCAGCGCACGAGACCGGGACGGTACTGAAGCTTTCTTT
TRBJ2-5 | TRBV20-1 | NA | NA | CSARDYLLGQETQYF | TGCAGTGCTAGAGATTACCTCCTAGGGCAAGAGACCCAGTACTTC
TRBJ2-1 | TRBV24-1 | TRBD2 | NA | CATHPGASGRAPRGNEQFF | TGTGCCACCCACCCCGGGGCTAGCGGGAGGGCCCCACGGGGCAATGAGCAGTTCTTC
TRBJ2-1 | TRBV20-1 | TRBD2 | NA | CSARPGLAIYNEQFF | TGCAGTGCTAGACCGGGACTAGCGATTTACAATGAGCAGTTCTTC
TRBJ2-5 | TRBV7-2 | NA | NA | CASTTVGARQVAQYF | TGTGCCAGCACAACTGTCGGGGCACGCCAGGTGGCCCAGTACTTC
TRBJ2-1 | TRBV25-1 | TRBD1 | NA | CASSGTGRRYNEQFF | TGTGCCAGCAGTGGGACAGGGAGGAGGTACAATGAGCAGTTCTTC
TRBJ1-2 | TRBV12-2 | NA | NA | CASRPPGGGGLRGYTF | TGTGCAAGTCGCCCTCCGGGAGGGGGCGGATTGAGAGGCTACACCTTC
TRBJ2-1 | TRBV19 | TRBD2 | NA | CASSPLAGGPVEQFF | TGTGCCAGTAGCCCTCTAGCGGGAGGTCCAGTTGAGCAGTTCTTC
TRBJ1-1 | TRBV27 | TRBD1 | once | CASSANRGRNTEAFF | TGTGCCAGCAGTGCCAACAGGGGTAGGAACACTGAAGCTTTCTTT
TRBJ1-1 | TRBV28 | NA | NA | CASSSPSGRNTEAFF | TGTGCCAGCAGTTCCCCCTCTGGAAGGAACACTGAAGCTTTCTTT
TRBJ2-2 | TRBV6-6 | TRBD2 | NA | CASSYSIPRETGELFF | TGTGCCAGCAGTTACTCGATTCCGCGGGAGACCGGGGAGCTGTTTTTT
TRBJ1-5 | TRBV6-4 | NA | NA | CAGGYQPQHF | TGTGCCGGGGGATATCAGCCCCAGCATTTT
TRBJ1-2 | TRBV7-2 | NA | few | CASSLGGSNYGYTF | TGTGCCAGCAGCTTGGGGGGCTCTAACTATGGCTACACCTTC
TRBJ2-7 | TRBV20-1 | NA | NA | CSARDLEAPYEQYF | TGCAGTGCTAGAGATCTGGAGGCCCCCTACGAGCAGTACTTC
TRBJ2-3 | TRBV25-1 | TRBD1 | NA | CASAVGQGLTDTQYF | TGTGCCAGCGCCGTCGGACAGGGGCTGACAGATACGCAGTATTTT
TRBJ2-5 | TRBV19 | NA | NA | CASSIPGLGWETQYF | TGTGCCAGTAGTATACCGGGGCTGGGTTGGGAGACCCAGTACTTC
TRBJ2-2 | TRBV12-3/TRBV12-4 | NA | NA | CASGLSTGELFF | TGTGCCAGCGGCCTCAGTACCGGGGAGCTGTTTTTT
TRBJ2-5 | TRBV2 | NA | NA | CASSEEVSGRETQYF | TGTGCCAGCAGTGAAGAAGTTAGCGGCCGAGAGACCCAGTACTTC
TRBJ2-2 | TRBV6-5 | NA | NA | CASSLGSRGELFF | TGTGCCAGCAGTTTGGGGTCGAGGGGCGAGCTGTTTTTT
TRBJ2-3 | TRBV20-1 | NA | NA | CSARRGAGVADTQYF | TGCAGTGCTAGAAGGGGGGCGGGAGTGGCAGATACGCAGTATTTT
TRBJ2-7 | TRBV6-1 | TRBD1 | NA | CASSDAGQGKDEQYF | TGTGCCAGCAGTGACGCGGGACAGGGGAAAGACGAGCAGTACTTC
TRBJ1-4 | TRBV7-8 | TRBD1 | once | CASSQDRERYEKLFF | TGTGCCAGCAGCCAGGACAGGGAGCGGTATGAAAAACTGTTTTTT
TRBJ2-7 | TRBV7-9 | NA | NA | CASSLGEYSYEQYF | TGTGCCAGCAGCTTAGGGGAGTACTCCTACGAGCAGTACTTC
TRBJ1-2 | TRBV24-1 | NA | NA | CATSDDNWAGYTF | TGTGCCACCAGTGACGATAACTGGGCTGGCTACACCTTC
TRBJ2-7 | TRBV11-2 | TRBD2 | NA | CASSPLKRGGPYEQYF | TGTGCCAGCAGCCCATTAAAGCGGGGGGGCCCCTACGAGCAGTACTTC
TRBJ2-2 | TRBV11-3 | TRBD1 | NA | CASSPGEGQGVTGELFF | TGTGCCAGCAGCCCCGGGGAGGGACAGGGTGTCACCGGGGAGCTGTTTTTT
TRBJ1-1 | TRBV4-1 | NA | NA | CASSQGLGGKNTEAFF | TGCGCCAGCAGCCAAGGGCTGGGGGGTAAGAACACTGAAGCTTTCTTT
TRBJ1-5 | TRBV30 | NA | NA | CAWARALGGQPQHF | TGTGCCTGGGCCCGAGCCCTCGGCGGTCAGCCCCAGCATTTT
TRBJ1-6 | TRBV30 | TRBD1 | NA | CAWRGTGYSPLHF | TGTGCCTGGAGGGGGACAGGGTATTCACCCCTCCACTTT
TRBJ2-1 | TRBV2 | NA | once | CASSWDTYNEQFF | TGTGCCAGCAGCTGGGACACTTACAATGAGCAGTTCTTC
TRBJ1-1 | TRBV30 | NA | NA | CAWSVPGVMNTEAFF | TGTGCCTGGAGTGTACCAGGCGTTATGAACACTGAAGCTTTCTTT
TRBJ2-5 | TRBV28 | NA | NA | CASKTEETQYF | TGTGCCAGCAAGACAGAAGAGACCCAGTACTTC
TRBJ1-4 | TRBV7-9 | NA | NA | CASSATNEKLFF | TGTGCCAGCAGTGCAACTAATGAAAAACTGTTTTTT
TRBJ2-7 | TRBV12-3/TRBV12-4 | NA | NA | CASSFGSGYEQYF | TGTGCCAGCAGTTTTGGGTCGGGCTACGAGCAGTACTTC
TRBJ1-1 | TRBV6-1 | NA | NA | CASSVRDTRAEAFF | TGTGCCAGCAGTGTCCGGGACACAAGGGCTGAAGCTTTCTTT
TRBJ1-1 | TRBV30 | NA | NA | CAWSVLDKAFF | TGTGCCTGGAGTGTACTGGACAAGGCTTTCTTT
TRBJ2-1 | TRBV14 | NA | NA | CASSQVDGWYEGQFF | TGTGCCAGCAGCCAAGTTGACGGATGGTATGAGGGGCAGTTCTTC
TRBJ1-2 | TRBV4-1 | NA | NA | CASSQVIGPRGYTF | TGCGCCAGCAGCCAAGTGATCGGGCCCCGAGGCTACACCTTC
TRBJ2-2 | TRBV7-6 | NA | NA | CASSLVQGTGELFF | TGTGCCAGCAGCTTAGTACAGGGTACCGGGGAGCTGTTTTTT